The sequence of this T cell receptor beta chain was determined in a study of CD8 T cells in ankylosing spondylitis. Broader study findings: Reportedly, significant enrichment of disease-linked clones occurred in matched ankylosing spondylitis synovial fluid. Ankylosing spondylitis blood appeared to carry a characteristic TCR beta motif of several highly homologous variants.

This clonotype was seen repeatedly, ten times or more. The antigen is undetermined. Trimming shortened V by 2 bases and J by 1 base, and 11 bases separated the two germline ends. The CDR3 has 15 amino acids. Each CDR3 protein gets one entry after TCRdb re-called the 5' RACE reads with MiXCR. This table has hundreds of thousands of distinct CDR3 sequences, roughly 12% appearing once. The sequence was obtained from a male donor with ankylosing spondylitis. Sequenced material: blood, either unsorted or a sorted T cell fraction (not recorded which). The chain has TRBV12-3 or TRBV12-4 and TRBJ1-1, with D possibly matching TRBD1 (5 bases). CDR3 in amino acids: CASSLRGGRNTEAFF. For the CDR3, the DNA is TGTGCCAGCAGTTTAAGGGGCGGCAGGAACACTGAAGCTTTCTTT.